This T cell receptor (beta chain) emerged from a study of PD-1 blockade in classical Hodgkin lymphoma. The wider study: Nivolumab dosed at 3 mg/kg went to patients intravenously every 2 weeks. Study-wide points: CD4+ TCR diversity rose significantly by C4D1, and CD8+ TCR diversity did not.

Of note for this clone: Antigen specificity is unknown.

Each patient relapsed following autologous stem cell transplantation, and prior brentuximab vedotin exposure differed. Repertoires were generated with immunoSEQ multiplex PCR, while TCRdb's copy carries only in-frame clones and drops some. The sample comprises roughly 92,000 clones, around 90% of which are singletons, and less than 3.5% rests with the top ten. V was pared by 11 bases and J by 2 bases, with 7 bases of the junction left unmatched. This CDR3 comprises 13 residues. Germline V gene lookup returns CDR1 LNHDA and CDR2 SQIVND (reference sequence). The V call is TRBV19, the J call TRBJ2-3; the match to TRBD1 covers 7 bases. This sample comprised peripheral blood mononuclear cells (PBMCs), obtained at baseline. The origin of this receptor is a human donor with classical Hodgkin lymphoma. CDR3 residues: CACRGSSTDTQYF. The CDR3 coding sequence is TGTGCCTGCAGGGGGAGCTCCACAGATACGCAGTATTTT.